The 29 T cell receptor beta chains listed next were all sequenced from one sample in a study of CD8+ T cells in alopecia areata. Isolated RNA was reverse transcribed into cDNA used as the sequencing template. Clones were read by immunoSEQ multiplex PCR, and TCRdb kept only the in-frame ones, dropping some. This table holds 150,000 to 200,000 clones, approximately 65% found once. As for treatment: oral pan-JAK inhibitor, 5-10 mg twice daily. The source material was CD4+ T cells sorted from blood, sampled at week 4, from a patient treated with tofacitinib. The receptors were gathered from a human donor with alopecia areata.

V gene TRBV30 combines with J gene TRBJ2-7; the match to TRBD1 covers 10 bases. V gave up 2 bases and J gave up 9 bases; unmatched junction bases: 7. In germline, CDR1 is GTSNPN, CDR2 SVGIG (reference sequence). The CDR3 is 13 residues long. The CDR3 nucleotides read TGTGCCTGGAGTTCCGGGACAGGGGAGAGGCAGTACTTC. It translates to CAWSSGTGERQYF.

This chain joins TRBV11-2 and TRBJ2-7; TRBD1 aligns across 10 bases. V lost 5 bases to trimming and J lost 7 bases; unmatched junction nucleotides: 8. From germline, CDR1 is SGHAT and CDR2 FQNNGV. The CDR3 extends over 14 amino acids. The CDR3 is CASSPGQGPGEQYF. The CDR3 DNA is TGTGCCAGCAGCCCGGGACAGGGGCCGGGGGAGCAGTACTTC.

The chain joins TRBV19 to TRBJ2-2; D may be TRBD2 (6 bases). The V and J ends lost 4 bases and 5 bases respectively, with 11 bases between them. The CDR3 is made up of 14 amino acids. Germline V gene lookup returns CDR1 LNHDA and CDR2 SQIVND (reference sequence). CDR3 residues: CASSSGVRTGELFF. The CDR3 nucleotides read TGTGCCAGTAGTAGCGGGGTACGAACCGGGGAGCTGTTTTTT.

The V gene is TRBV7-3, the J gene TRBJ2-7; D is unclear. Trimming stripped 1 base from V and 0 bases from J, with 10 bases between. The CDR3 sequence is 15 residues long. Germline V gene lookup returns CDR1 SGHTA and CDR2 FQGTGA. The CDR3, as DNA: TGTGCCAGCAGCTTAATGCACCAGAGCTCCTACGAGCAGTACTTC. Translating gives CASSLMHQSSYEQYF.

This chain connects TRBV5-1 to TRBJ2-7, with 10 positions matching TRBD2. Germline CDR1 is SGHRS and CDR2 is YFSETQ. V lost 3 bases and J lost 1; bases outside the gene matches: 1. CDR3 length equals 14 residues. CDR3 DNA: TGCGCCAGCAGCTCTAGCGGGGGATCCTACGAGCAGTACTTC. Amino acid sequence: CASSSSGGSYEQYF.

This chain uses TRBV30 with TRBJ2-7; 9 positions agree with TRBD2. V trimming: 3 bases; J trimming: 4 bases; junction bases outside the gene matches: 4. The CDR3 has 13 amino acids. Germline assignment: CDR1 GTSNPN and CDR2 SVGIG (reference sequence). The CDR3 loop reads CAWRASGKYEQYF. The CDR3 DNA reads TGTGCCTGGAGGGCTAGCGGGAAGTACGAGCAGTACTTC.

This chain connects TRBV9 to TRBJ1-6; 8 nucleotides agree with TRBD1. The CDR3 contains 15 residues. Germline CDR1 and CDR2: SGDLS and YYNGEE. V was clipped by 2 bases and J by 8 bases; unmatched bases: 6. The CDR3 loop reads CASSVLGQGDSPLHF. The CDR3, as DNA: TGTGCCAGCAGCGTTCTAGGACAGGGAGATTCACCCCTCCACTTT.

This chain joins TRBV7-2 and TRBJ2-3, with TRBD2 as a possible D gene (5 bases). Trimming shortened V by 4 bases and J by 4 bases, and 12 bases separated the two germline ends. From germline, CDR1 is SGHTA and CDR2 FQGNSA. There are 14 residues in the CDR3. CDR3 sequence reads: CASSSGLAADTQYF. CDR3 in DNA: TGTGCCAGCAGCTCCGGCCTAGCTGCAGATACGCAGTATTTT.

The chain links TRBV30 to TRBJ1-1; 11 bases agree with TRBD1. The CDR3 extends over 14 amino acids. Germline loops: CDR1 GTSNPN, CDR2 SVGIG (reference sequence). Trimming removed 6 bases from V and 3 bases from J; junction bases left unmatched: 6. The CDR3 protein is CACRDRGFDTEAFF. In DNA form, the CDR3 reads TGTGCCTGCCGGGACAGGGGGTTCGACACTGAAGCTTTCTTT.

The chain recombines TRBV30 with TRBJ2-7, with 8 bases identical to TRBD2. J was trimmed by 6 bases and V by 0 bases; bases with no gene match: 4. The V gene's germline CDR1 is GTSNPN and CDR2 SVGIG (reference sequence). The CDR3 is 13 amino acids. The CDR3 loop is CAWSVRAGVEQYF. The CDR3 DNA sequence: TGTGCCTGGAGTGTAAGAGCGGGGGTCGAGCAGTACTTC.

CDR3: CASGPLRLGETQYF. The CDR3 DNA sequence: TGTGCCAGCGGTCCTCTCAGGCTAGGAGAGACCCAGTACTTC. The chain links TRBV2 to TRBJ2-5; D not resolved. This CDR3 region has 14 residues. V gave up 8 bases and J gave up 4 bases, with 17 bases separating them. Looked up from germline, CDR1 is SNHLY and CDR2 is FYNNEI.

This clone was seen just once. The genes are TRBV29-1 and TRBJ2-1, with 7 positions matching TRBD2. Germline lookup yields CDR1 SQVTM and CDR2 ANQGSEA. The junction had 11 bases not matched to a gene; V was cut back by 6 bases and J by 0 bases. This CDR3 has 16 amino acids. CDR3 nucleotides: TGCAGCGTGGGGGTTTTGCGGGGGAGCTCCTACAATGAGCAGTTCTTC. Amino acid sequence: CSVGVLRGSSYNEQFF.

This clone has more than one count but fewer than ten. This sequence joins TRBV19 and TRBJ2-1; D possibly corresponds to TRBD1 (5 bases). Germline lookup yields CDR1 LNHDA and CDR2 SQIVND (reference sequence). Deletions cut 4 bases from V and 6 bases from J, with 19 bases between. This CDR3 is 16 amino acids long. CDR3 nucleotides: TGTGCCAGTAGTAACCCCCTCATGAGCAGGGTCAATGAGCAGTTCTTC. Translation: CASSNPLMSRVNEQFF.

The chain links TRBV4-3 to TRBJ2-1; TRBD1 aligns across 8 bases. CDR3 length: 15 residues. Germline lookup yields CDR1 LGHNA and CDR2 YSLEER. Losses at the gene ends were 0 bases for V and 7 bases for J; bases not matched to a gene: 5. CDR3 protein: CASSQDQGARNEQFF. CDR3 bases: TGCGCCAGCAGCCAAGATCAGGGGGCAAGGAATGAGCAGTTCTTC.

J is TRBJ2-2 and V is TRBV7-3, with a possible D match to TRBD2 (6 bases). Between the trimmed V and J ends, which lost 5 bases and 1 base, there was a span of 14 bases. The CDR3 consists of 16 residues. Germline-derived CDR1 and CDR2 are SGHTA and FQGTGA. This CDR3 is CASSLLAGRNTGELFF. CDR3 nucleotide sequence: TGTGCCAGCAGCCTCCTGGCGGGGCGGAACACCGGGGAGCTGTTTTTT.

The V and J genes are TRBV30 and TRBJ1-5, with D possibly TRBD1 on 5 matching bases. The germline gives CDR1 GTSNPN, CDR2 SVGIG (reference sequence). This CDR3 is 14 amino acids long. V was pared by 0 bases and J by 5 bases, with 11 bases between. CDR3 amino acids: CAWSVTREDQPQHF. Here the CDR3 DNA reads TGTGCCTGGAGTGTGACCAGGGAAGATCAGCCCCAGCATTTT.

The chain links TRBV30 to TRBJ1-5; weak D call: TRBD1 (5 bases). The V end was cut by 5 bases, the J end by 2 bases, with 19 bases between. The CDR3 sequence is 16 residues long. The germline gives CDR1 GTSNPN, CDR2 SVGIG (reference sequence). The DNA for the CDR3 is TGTGCCTGGGGAGTCCAGGGCGGATGGGGCAATCAGCCCCAGCATTTT. Its protein product is CAWGVQGGWGNQPQHF.

The chain couples TRBV4-1 to TRBJ1-2; D gene uncertain. Per the germline V gene, CDR1 is MGHRA and CDR2 is YSYEKL. The V end lost 2 bases, the J end lost 5 bases, and 18 bases lay between the germline ends. This CDR3 has 16 residues. The CDR3 is CASSQPTGGRSYGYTF. The CDR3 DNA reads TGCGCCAGCAGCCAACCAACCGGCGGGCGTAGTTATGGCTACACCTTC.

This clone was detected a few times. The V and J genes are TRBV19 and TRBJ1-2, with D possibly TRBD1 on 6 matching bases. The V gene's germline CDR1 is LNHDA and CDR2 SQIVND (reference sequence). The CDR3 runs to 14 residues. V was clipped by 7 bases and J by 3 bases, with 15 bases between them. In DNA, the CDR3 is TGTGCCAGTAAGGCAGGGGCGAGATACTATGGCTACACCTTC. Translated: CASKAGARYYGYTF.

This rearrangement joins TRBV5-6 to TRBJ1-5, with D perhaps matching TRBD1 (5 bases). Looked up from germline, CDR1 is SGHDT and CDR2 is YYEEEE. Trimming stripped 4 bases from V and 10 bases from J, with 15 bases between. This CDR3 spans 13 amino acids. CDR3 nucleotide sequence: TGTGCCAGCAGCCTCGGGACGGCGGTTCCCCAGCATTTT. The encoded protein is CASSLGTAVPQHF.

This sequence joins TRBV6-5 and TRBJ2-2; D is unresolved. The ends were cut back, 0 bases at V and 6 bases at J, with 8 bases in the middle. This CDR3 is 14 amino acids long. Germline V CDR1 and CDR2: MNHEY, SVGAGI. The CDR3 coding sequence is TGTGCCAGCAGTTACTCGGCAGAGGCCGGGGAGCTGTTTTTT. Translation gives CASSYSAEAGELFF.

The chain uses TRBV7-9 and TRBJ2-5, with 8 bases identical to TRBD1. The CDR3 contains 14 residues. With 5 bases clipped from V and 3 bases from J, the junction kept 5 bases outside the gene matches. Germline V gene sequence: CDR1 SEHNR, CDR2 FQNEAQ (reference sequence). CDR3 sequence reads: CASSPGTGKETQYF. CDR3 in DNA: TGTGCCAGCAGCCCCGGGACAGGAAAAGAGACCCAGTACTTC.

A few counts support this clone. This chain connects TRBV4-1 to TRBJ2-3; D is unclear. CDR1 is MGHRA and CDR2 is YSYEKL in the germline V gene. V lost 4 bases and J 3 bases, leaving 5 bases between the germline ends. The CDR3 consists of 12 residues. CDR3 bases: TGCGCCAGCAGCCGCCCAACAGATACGCAGTATTTT. Its protein is CASSRPTDTQYF.

The chain recombines TRBV27 with TRBJ2-5; tentatively, D is TRBD1 (5 bases). The V end was cut by 7 bases, the J end by 5 bases, with 20 bases between. The CDR3 runs to 15 residues. The germline V gene encodes CDR1 MNHEY and CDR2 SMNVEV (reference sequence). CDR3 region: CASIKFLGARETQYF. CDR3 nucleotides: TGTGCCAGCATAAAGTTTCTAGGGGCGCGGGAGACCCAGTACTTC.

This clone appeared a few times. The rearrangement uses TRBV30 and TRBJ2-7; TRBD1 aligns across 8 bases. The CDR3 contains 15 residues. Trimming removed 2 bases from V and 1 base from J; junction bases left unmatched: 7. Germline V CDR1 and CDR2: GTSNPN, SVGIG (reference sequence). The CDR3 is CAWSLGQGKSYEQYF. The CDR3 coding sequence is TGTGCCTGGAGTCTAGGACAGGGTAAATCCTACGAGCAGTACTTC.

The chain employs TRBV5-4 and TRBJ1-2; no clear D gene. V was pared by 4 bases and J by 5 bases, with 18 bases between. Germline V gene data show CDR1 as SGHNT and CDR2 as YYREEE (reference sequence). The CDR3 has 15 amino acids. Here the CDR3 reads CASSPPGLGDYGYTF. The CDR3 nucleotides read TGTGCCAGCAGCCCGCCCGGCCTTGGAGATTATGGCTACACCTTC.

The chain combines TRBV5-1 with TRBJ2-2; 12 nucleotides line up with TRBD1. V shed 3 bases and J 7 bases; nucleotides not matched to a gene: 7. The CDR3 length is 16 residues. Per germline, CDR1 SGHRS and CDR2 YFSETQ. The CDR3 sequence is CASSSGTGGGNGELFF. CDR3 in DNA: TGCGCCAGCAGCTCCGGGACAGGGGGCGGTAACGGGGAGCTGTTTTTT. Looking up the rest from reference TRBV5-1 and TRBJ2-2 gives the full variable domain: KAGVTQTPRYLIKTRGQQVTLSCSPISGHRSVSWYQQTPGQGLQFLFEYFSETQRNKGNFPGRFSGRQFSNSRSEMNVSTLELGDSALYLCASSSGTGGGNGELFFGEGSRLTVL.

The J gene is TRBJ1-5, the V gene TRBV30; D is unresolved. Germline CDR1 reads GTSNPN; CDR2 reads SVGIG (reference sequence). Trimming pared 8 bases from V and 2 bases from J, leaving 10 bases between. This CDR3 has 12 residues. CDR3: CASQEGNQPQHF. CDR3 sequence (DNA): TGTGCCAGTCAGGAGGGCAATCAGCCCCAGCATTTT.

This clone occurred many times. The gene calls are TRBV7-2 and TRBJ2-5, with TRBD2 identical over 12 bases. Germline CDR1 SGHTA, CDR2 FQGNSA. V gave up 4 bases and J gave up 5 bases; unmatched junction bases: 5. The CDR3 has 15 amino acids. This CDR3 reads CASSSTSGGWETQYF. The CDR3 region has the DNA TGTGCCAGCAGCTCGACTAGCGGGGGATGGGAGACCCAGTACTTC.